Detailed here is one T cell receptor (beta chain). The entry originates in a study of cytomegalovirus exposure and HLA in healthy donors. The PCR was carried out with 60 Vbeta primers and 13 Jbeta primers. The data were produced by immunoSEQ multiplex PCR, yet TCRdb's version contains in-frame clones alone and is incomplete. This listing includes approximately 140,000 clones. In germline, CDR1 is SGHVS, CDR2 FNYEAQ. V was cut by 2 bases and J by 4 bases, with 17 bases left in between. This CDR3 is built from 16 residues. The sequenced sample was PBMCs. The clonotype comes from a woman in her thirties or forties in good health and CMV-seronegative. This sequence joins TRBV7-6 and TRBJ2-5; D might be TRBD1 (6 bases). CDR3 region: CASSLRGRGSRETQYF. The CDR3 bases are TGTGCCAGCAGCTTAAGGGGCAGGGGTTCTCGAGAGACCCAGTACTTC.